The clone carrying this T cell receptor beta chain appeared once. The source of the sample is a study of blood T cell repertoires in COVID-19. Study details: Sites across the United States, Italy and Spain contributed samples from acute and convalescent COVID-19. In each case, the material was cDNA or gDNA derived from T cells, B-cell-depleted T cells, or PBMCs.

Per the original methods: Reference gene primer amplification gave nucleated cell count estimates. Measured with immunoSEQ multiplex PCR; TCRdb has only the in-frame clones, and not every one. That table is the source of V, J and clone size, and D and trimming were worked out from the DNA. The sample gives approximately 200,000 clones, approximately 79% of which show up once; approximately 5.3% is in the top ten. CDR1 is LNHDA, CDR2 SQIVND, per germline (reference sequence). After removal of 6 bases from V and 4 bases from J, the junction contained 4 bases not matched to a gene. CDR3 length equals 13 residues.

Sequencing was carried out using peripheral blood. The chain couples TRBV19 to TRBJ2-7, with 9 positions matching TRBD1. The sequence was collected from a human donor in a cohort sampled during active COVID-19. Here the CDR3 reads CASRRGTGYEQYF. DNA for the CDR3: TGTGCCAGTAGAAGGGGGACAGGGTACGAGCAGTACTTC.